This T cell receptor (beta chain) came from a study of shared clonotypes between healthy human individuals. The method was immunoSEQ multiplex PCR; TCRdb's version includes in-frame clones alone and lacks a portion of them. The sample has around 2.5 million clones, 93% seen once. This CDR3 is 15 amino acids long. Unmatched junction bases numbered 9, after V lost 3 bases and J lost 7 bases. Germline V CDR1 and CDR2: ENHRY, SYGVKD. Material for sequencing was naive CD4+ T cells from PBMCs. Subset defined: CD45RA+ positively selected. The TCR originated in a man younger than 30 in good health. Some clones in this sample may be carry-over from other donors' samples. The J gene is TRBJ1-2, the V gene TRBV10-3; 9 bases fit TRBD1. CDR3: CAISDSRTGESGYTF. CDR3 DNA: TGTGCCATCAGTGACTCCCGGACAGGGGAATCTGGCTACACCTTC.